This TCR beta chain was sequenced for a study of blood T cell repertoires in COVID-19. Sequenced by immunoSEQ multiplex PCR; TCRdb stores in-frame clones only, minus some. The table has about 260,000 clones, over 80% seen once. The CDR3 is 15 amino acids. Trimming removed 6 bases from V and 4 bases from J; junction bases left unmatched: 3. CDR1 is LNHDA, CDR2 SQIVND, per germline (reference sequence). The receptor comes from an older woman with COVID-19, enrolled during active disease. The sample taken for sequencing was peripheral blood. V usage is TRBV19 and J usage is TRBJ2-1; 13 bases align to TRBD2. The CDR3 nucleotides are TGTGCCAGTAGACAGACTAGCGGGAGGTACAATGAGCAGTTCTTC. Translated, it gives CASRQTSGRYNEQFF.